A single sample gave rise to the 6 T cell receptor beta chains below, sequenced in a study of control samples from healthy donors and cancer patients. Produced via immunoSEQ multiplex PCR; TCRdb's table is partial and in-frame only. The sample holds tens of thousands of clones, 85% to 90% seen once. The specimen was PBMCs. The receptors derive from a woman aged 50 to 60 with colorectal cancer.

This CDR3 is CASSLSTGDYGYTF. The CDR3 bases are TGCGCCAGCAGCTTATCAACAGGGGACTATGGCTACACCTTC. The chain carries TRBV5-1 and TRBJ1-2, with 7 nucleotides matching TRBD1. V was clipped by 2 bases and J by 3 bases; unmatched bases: 4. The CDR3 covers 14 residues. CDR1 is SGHRS, CDR2 YFSETQ, per germline.

The chain is built from TRBV3-1 (or the pseudogene TRBV3-2) and TRBJ2-3, with 13 bases that match TRBD2. Trimming removed 10 bases from V and 4 bases from J; junction bases left unmatched: 11. CDR3 length: 16 residues. CDR1 is LGHDT and CDR2 is YNNKEL in the germline V gene (reference sequence). CDR3 DNA: TGTGCCACCCATCCACTAGCGGGGGGGCCAGCAGATACGCAGTATTTT. As protein: CATHPLAGGPADTQYF.

This chain connects TRBV5-8 to TRBJ2-2; 9 bases align to TRBD1. With V trimmed by 4 bases and J by 4 bases, 8 bases remained unmatched. CDR1 is SGHTS, CDR2 YDEGEE, per germline. The CDR3 length is 16 residues. The CDR3 bases are TGTGCCAGCAGCGCCGGGACAGGGAAGGTCACCGGGGAGCTGTTTTTT. The encoded protein is CASSAGTGKVTGELFF.

Details on this clone: A junction end diverges from the germline sequence, so it may reflect a read error. CDR3 sequence reads: CASKTGVDEQLF. CDR3 nucleotide sequence: TGTGCCAGCAAAACAGGGGTAGATGAGCAGCTCTTC. The V gene is TRBV27, the J gene TRBJ2-1, with 7 bases that match TRBD1. Germline V gene lookup returns CDR1 MNHEY and CDR2 SMNVEV (reference sequence). CDR3 size: 12 residues.

This clone was picked up one time. The genes are TRBV3-1 (or the pseudogene TRBV3-2) and TRBJ1-3; D is undetermined. Germline V CDR1 and CDR2: LGHDT, YNNKEL (reference sequence). CDR3 length equals 16 residues. Trimming took off 0 bases at V and 0 bases at J, with 9 bases between the two ends. CDR3 in amino acids: CASSQELVSSGNTIYF. The CDR3 nucleotides are TGTGCCAGCAGCCAAGAACTTGTGAGCTCTGGAAACACCATATATTTT.

The CDR3 sequence: CASSPDSGANVLTF. CDR3 nucleotides: TGCGCCAGCAGCCCAGACTCTGGGGCCAACGTCCTGACTTTC. The gene calls are TRBV5-1 and TRBJ2-6; D remains unclear. This CDR3 is built from 14 residues. The V and J ends lost 4 bases and 0 bases respectively, with 5 bases between them. The V gene's germline CDR1 is SGHRS and CDR2 YFSETQ.